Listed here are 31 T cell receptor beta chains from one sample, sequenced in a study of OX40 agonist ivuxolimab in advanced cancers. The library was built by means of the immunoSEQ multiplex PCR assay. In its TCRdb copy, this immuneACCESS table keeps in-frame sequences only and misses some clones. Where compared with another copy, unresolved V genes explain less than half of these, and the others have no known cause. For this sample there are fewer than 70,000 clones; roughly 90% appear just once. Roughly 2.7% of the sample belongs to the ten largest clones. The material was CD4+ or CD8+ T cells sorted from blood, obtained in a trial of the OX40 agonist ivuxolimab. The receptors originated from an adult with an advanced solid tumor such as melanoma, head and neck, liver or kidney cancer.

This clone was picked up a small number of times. CDR3 nucleotide sequence: TGTGCCAGCAGTGAAGGGACAGGCAATCAGCCCCAGCATTTT. Its protein is CASSEGTGNQPQHF. The V and J genes are TRBV6-1 and TRBJ1-5, with a tentative D call TRBD1 (6 bases). The V and J ends lost 1 base and 2 bases respectively, with 6 bases between them. From germline, CDR1 is MNHNS and CDR2 SASEGT. CDR3 size: 14 residues.

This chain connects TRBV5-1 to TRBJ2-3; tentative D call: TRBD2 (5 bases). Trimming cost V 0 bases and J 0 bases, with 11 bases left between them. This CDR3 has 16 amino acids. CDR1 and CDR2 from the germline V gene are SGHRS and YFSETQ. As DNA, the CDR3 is TGCGCCAGCAGCTTGGGACTATCGTATAGCACAGATACGCAGTATTTT. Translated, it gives CASSLGLSYSTDTQYF.

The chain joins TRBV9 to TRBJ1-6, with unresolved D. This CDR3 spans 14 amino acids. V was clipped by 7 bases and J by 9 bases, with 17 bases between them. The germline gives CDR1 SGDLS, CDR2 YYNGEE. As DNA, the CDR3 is TGTGCCAGCTCCACCTCTTCGCGGGTTTCACCCCTCCACTTT. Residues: CASSTSSRVSPLHF.

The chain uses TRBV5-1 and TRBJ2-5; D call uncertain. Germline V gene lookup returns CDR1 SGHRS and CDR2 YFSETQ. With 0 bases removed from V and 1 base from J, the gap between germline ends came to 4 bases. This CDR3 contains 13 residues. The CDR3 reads CASSLASQETQYF. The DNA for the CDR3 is TGCGCCAGCAGCTTGGCCTCCCAAGAGACCCAGTACTTC.

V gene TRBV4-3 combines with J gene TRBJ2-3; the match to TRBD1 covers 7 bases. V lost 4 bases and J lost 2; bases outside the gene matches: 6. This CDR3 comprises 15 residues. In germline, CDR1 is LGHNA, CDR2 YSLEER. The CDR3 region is CASSLSGQNTDTQYF. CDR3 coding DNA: TGCGCCAGCAGCCTTTCGGGACAGAACACAGATACGCAGTATTTT.

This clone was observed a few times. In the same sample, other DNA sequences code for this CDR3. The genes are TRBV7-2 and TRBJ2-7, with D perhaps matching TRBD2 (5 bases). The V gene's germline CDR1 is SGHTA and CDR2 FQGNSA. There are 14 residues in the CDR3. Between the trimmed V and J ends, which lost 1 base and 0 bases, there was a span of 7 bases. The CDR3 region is CASSLDGSSYEQYF. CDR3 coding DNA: TGTGCCAGCAGCTTAGATGGGAGCTCCTACGAGCAGTACTTC.

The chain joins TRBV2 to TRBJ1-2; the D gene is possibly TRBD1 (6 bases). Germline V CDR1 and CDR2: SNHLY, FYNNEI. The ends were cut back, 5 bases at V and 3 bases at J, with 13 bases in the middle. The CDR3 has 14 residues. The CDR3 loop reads CASSPQGTHYGYTF. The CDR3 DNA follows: TGTGCCAGCAGTCCCCAGGGGACGCACTATGGCTACACCTTC.

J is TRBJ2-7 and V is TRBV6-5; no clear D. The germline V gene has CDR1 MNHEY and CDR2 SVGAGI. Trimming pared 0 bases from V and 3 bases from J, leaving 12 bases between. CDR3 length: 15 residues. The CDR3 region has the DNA TGTGCCAGCAGTTACTCGACACAACCCCACTACGAGCAGTACTTC. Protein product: CASSYSTQPHYEQYF.

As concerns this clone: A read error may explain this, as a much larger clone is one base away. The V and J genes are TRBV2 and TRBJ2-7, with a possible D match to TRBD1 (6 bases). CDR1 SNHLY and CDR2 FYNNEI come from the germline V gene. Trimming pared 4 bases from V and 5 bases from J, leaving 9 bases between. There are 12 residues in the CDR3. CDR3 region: CASSAGVDEQYF. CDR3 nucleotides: TGTGCCAGCAGTGCAGGGGTCGACGAGCAGTACTTC.

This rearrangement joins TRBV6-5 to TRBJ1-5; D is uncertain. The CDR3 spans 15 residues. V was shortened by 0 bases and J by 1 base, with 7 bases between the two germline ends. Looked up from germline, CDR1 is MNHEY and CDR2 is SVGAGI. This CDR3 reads CASSYSALSNQPQHF. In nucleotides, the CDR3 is TGTGCCAGCAGTTACTCGGCCCTCAGCAATCAGCCCCAGCATTTT.

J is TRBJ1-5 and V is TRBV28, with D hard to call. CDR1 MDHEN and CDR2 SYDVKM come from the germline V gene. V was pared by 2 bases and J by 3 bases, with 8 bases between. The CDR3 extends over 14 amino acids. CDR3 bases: TGTGCCAGCAGTTTAAACTACTACAATCAGCCCCAGCATTTT. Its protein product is CASSLNYYNQPQHF.

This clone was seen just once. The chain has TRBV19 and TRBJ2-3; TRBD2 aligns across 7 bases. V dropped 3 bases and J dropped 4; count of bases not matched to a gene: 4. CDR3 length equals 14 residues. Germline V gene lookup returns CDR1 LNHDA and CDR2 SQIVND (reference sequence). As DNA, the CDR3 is TGTGCCAGTAGTATGGGAGGGGTCCCAGATACGCAGTATTTT. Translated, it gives CASSMGGVPDTQYF.

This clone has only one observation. Here the CDR3 reads CASSFWTVSYEQYF. CDR3 nucleotide sequence: TGTGCCAGCAGCTTTTGGACAGTCTCCTACGAGCAGTACTTC. V usage is TRBV7-2 and J usage is TRBJ2-7, with TRBD1 as a possible D gene (6 bases). The ends were cut back, 3 bases at V and 0 bases at J, with 9 bases in the middle. Germline V gives CDR1 SGHTA, CDR2 FQGNSA. This CDR3 contains 14 residues.

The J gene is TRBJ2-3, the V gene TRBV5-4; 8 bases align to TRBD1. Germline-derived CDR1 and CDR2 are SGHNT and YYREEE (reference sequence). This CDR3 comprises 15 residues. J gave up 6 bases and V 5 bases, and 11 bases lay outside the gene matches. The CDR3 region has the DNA TGTGCCAGCAGGAGGACAGGGCGAAGTGGGGATACGCAGTATTTT. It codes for CASRRTGRSGDTQYF.

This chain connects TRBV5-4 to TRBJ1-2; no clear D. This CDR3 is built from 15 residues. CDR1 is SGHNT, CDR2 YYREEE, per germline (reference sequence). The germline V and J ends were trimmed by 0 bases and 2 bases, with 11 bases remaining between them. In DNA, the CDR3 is TGTGCCAGCAGCTTGGCCGTGGGCCAGAACTATGGCTACACCTTC. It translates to CASSLAVGQNYGYTF.

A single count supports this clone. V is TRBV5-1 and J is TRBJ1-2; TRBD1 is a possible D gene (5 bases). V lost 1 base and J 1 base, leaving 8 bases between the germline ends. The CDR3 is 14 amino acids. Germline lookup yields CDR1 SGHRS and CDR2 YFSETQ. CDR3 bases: TGCGCCAGCAGCTTGACGGGGGATAACTATGGCTACACCTTC. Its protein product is CASSLTGDNYGYTF.

CDR3 DNA: TGTGCCAGCAGCGTCGGCAGGGCAGAGACCCAGTACTTC. It is translated as CASSVGRAETQYF. This rearrangement joins TRBV9 to TRBJ2-5; weak D call: TRBD1 (5 bases). Trimming took off 2 bases at V and 4 bases at J, with 9 bases between the two ends. Germline V gene lookup returns CDR1 SGDLS and CDR2 YYNGEE. The CDR3 has 13 residues.

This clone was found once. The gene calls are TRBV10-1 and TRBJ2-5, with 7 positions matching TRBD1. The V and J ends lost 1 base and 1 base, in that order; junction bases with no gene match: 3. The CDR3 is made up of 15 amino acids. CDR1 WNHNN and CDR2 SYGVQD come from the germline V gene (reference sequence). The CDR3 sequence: CASSEFGTAQETQYF. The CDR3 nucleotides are TGCGCCAGCAGTGAGTTTGGGACAGCCCAAGAGACCCAGTACTTC.

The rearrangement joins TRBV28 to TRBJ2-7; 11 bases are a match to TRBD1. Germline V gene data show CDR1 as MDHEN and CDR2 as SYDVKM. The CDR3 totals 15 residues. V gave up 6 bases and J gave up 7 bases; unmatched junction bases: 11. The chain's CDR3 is CASRSSGTGGIEQYF. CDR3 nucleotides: TGTGCCAGCAGATCATCCGGGACAGGGGGGATAGAGCAGTACTTC.

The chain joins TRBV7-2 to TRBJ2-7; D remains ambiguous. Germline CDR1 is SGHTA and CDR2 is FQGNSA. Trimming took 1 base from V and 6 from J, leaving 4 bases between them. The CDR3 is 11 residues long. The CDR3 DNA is TGTGCCAGCAGCTTAGGACCCGAGCAGTACTTC. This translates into CASSLGPEQYF.

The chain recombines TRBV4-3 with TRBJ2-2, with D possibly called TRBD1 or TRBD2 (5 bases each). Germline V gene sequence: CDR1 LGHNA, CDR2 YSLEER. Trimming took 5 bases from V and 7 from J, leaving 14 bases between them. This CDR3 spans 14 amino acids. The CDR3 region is CASSAGTGVGELFF. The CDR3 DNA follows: TGCGCCAGCAGCGCCGGGACCGGGGTCGGGGAGCTGTTTTTT.

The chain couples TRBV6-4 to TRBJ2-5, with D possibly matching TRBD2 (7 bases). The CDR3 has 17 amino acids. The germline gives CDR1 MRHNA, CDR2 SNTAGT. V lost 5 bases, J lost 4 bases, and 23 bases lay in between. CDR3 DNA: TGTGCCAGCAGTCCCGATTTGAGGGGGGGCCTCCGAGAGACCCAGTACTTC. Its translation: CASSPDLRGGLRETQYF.

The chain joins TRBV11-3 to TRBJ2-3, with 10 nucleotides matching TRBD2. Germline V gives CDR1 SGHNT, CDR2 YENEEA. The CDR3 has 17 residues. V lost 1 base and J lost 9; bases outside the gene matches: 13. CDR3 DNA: TGTGCCAGCAGCTTAGGTGGACTAGCGGCCCAGGGGGGGACGCAGTATTTT. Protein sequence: CASSLGGLAAQGGTQYF.

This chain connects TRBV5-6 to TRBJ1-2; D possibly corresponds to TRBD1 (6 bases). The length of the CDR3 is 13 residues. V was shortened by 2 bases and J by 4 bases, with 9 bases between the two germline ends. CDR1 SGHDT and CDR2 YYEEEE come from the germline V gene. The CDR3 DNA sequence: TGTGCCAGCAGCTTACAGGGATTCTATGGCTACACCTTC. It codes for CASSLQGFYGYTF.

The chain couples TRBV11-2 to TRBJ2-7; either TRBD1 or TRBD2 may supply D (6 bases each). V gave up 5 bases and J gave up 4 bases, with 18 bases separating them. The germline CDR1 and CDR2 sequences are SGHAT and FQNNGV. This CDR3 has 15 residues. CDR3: CASSPGAGTQYEQYF. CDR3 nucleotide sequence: TGTGCCAGCAGCCCGGGAGCCGGGACACAGTACGAGCAGTACTTC. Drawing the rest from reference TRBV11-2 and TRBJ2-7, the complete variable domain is EAGVAQSPRYKIIEKRQSVAFWCNPISGHATLYWYQQILGQGPKLLIQFQNNGVVDDSQLPKDRFSAERLKGVDSTLKIQPAKLEDSAVYLCASSPGAGTQYEQYFGPGTRLTVT.

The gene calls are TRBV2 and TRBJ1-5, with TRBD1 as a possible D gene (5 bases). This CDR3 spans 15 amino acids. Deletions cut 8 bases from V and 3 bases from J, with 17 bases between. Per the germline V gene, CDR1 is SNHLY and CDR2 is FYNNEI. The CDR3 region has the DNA TGTGCCAGCCAGGGAGACCCCCCGGACAATCAGCCCCAGCATTTT. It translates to CASQGDPPDNQPQHF.

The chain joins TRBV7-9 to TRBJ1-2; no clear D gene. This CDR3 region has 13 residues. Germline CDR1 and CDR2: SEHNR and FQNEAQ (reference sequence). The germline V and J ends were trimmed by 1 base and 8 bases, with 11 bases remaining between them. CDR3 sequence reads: CASSLVSVGGYTF. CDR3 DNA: TGTGCCAGCAGCTTAGTTTCGGTCGGGGGCTACACCTTC.

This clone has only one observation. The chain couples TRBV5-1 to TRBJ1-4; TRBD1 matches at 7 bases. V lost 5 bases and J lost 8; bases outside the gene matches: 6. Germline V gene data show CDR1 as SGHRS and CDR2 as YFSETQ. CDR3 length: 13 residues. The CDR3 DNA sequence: TGCGCCAGCAGTGTGGGACAGCGGGAAAAACTGTTTTTT. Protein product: CASSVGQREKLFF.

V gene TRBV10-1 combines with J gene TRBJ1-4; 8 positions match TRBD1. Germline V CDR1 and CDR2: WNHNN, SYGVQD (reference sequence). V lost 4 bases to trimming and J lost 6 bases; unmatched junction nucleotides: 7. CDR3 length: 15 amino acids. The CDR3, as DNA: TGCGCCAGCAGTGCCGGGACAGGTCGGGATGAAAAACTGTTTTTT. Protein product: CASSAGTGRDEKLFF.

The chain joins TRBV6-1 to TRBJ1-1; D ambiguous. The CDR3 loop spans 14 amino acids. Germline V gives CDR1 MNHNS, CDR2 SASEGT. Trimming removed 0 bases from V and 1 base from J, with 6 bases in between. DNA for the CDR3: TGTGCCAGCAGTGAAGCTACACGGAACACTGAAGCTTTCTTT. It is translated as CASSEATRNTEAFF.

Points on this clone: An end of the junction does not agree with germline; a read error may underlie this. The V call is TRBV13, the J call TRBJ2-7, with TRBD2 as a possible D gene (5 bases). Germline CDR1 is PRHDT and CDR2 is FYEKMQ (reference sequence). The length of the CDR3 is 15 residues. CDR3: CASSLGRPDSHEQYF. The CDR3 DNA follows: TGTGCCAGCAGCTTAGGCCGTCCGGACTCCCACGAGCAGTACTTC.